The table lists the clone carrying this T cell receptor (beta chain) with many counts. Its antigen is not known. Among the patients, aged 18 to 65, hyperthyroidism was newly diagnosed and had lasted under 2 months. From RNA transcripts, TCR beta CDR3 regions were amplified. Primed by the HTBI set, a first-round RT-PCR was run on the TCR CDR3. MiXCR was run by TCRdb on the multiplex PCR reads, yielding one entry per CDR3 protein. This table holds about 760,000 distinct CDR3 sequences, 30% to 40% found once. The data originate from a study of T cells in Graves' hyperthyroidism and ophthalmopathy. Study-level background: Peripheral blood was secured at the point of initial diagnosis, before any treatment. Study-wide results and caveats: Stable hyperthyroidism was told apart from ophthalmopathy by a model built on 13 V-J features.

The CDR3 runs to 16 residues. Germline CDR1 reads ENHRY; CDR2 reads SYGVKD. Trimming took 8 bases from V and 0 from J, leaving 16 bases between them. The sequenced material came from blood. This chain uses TRBV10-3 with TRBJ2-2; D is possibly TRBD2 (6 bases). The clonotype was recovered from a woman in her thirties or forties with Graves' hyperthyroidism. CDR3 region: CAIPRSSGANTGELFF. CDR3 coding DNA: TGTGCCATCCCCCGGTCTTCGGGGGCGAACACCGGGGAGCTGTTTTTT.